Listed below are T cell receptor beta chains from one sample, sequenced in a study of T cells in Graves' hyperthyroidism and ophthalmopathy. TCRdb processed the multiplex PCR reads anew with MiXCR; each CDR3 protein has one entry. The sample records about 610,000 distinct CDR3 sequences, roughly 14% being singletons. The sequenced sample was blood. The receptors were sampled from a middle-aged woman with Graves' ophthalmopathy. CDR3s include the opening cysteine and the closing phenylalanine or tryptophan. D genes are given only for firm matches. Clone size is not always given. Where it is, it says once, few, many or a class for expanded clones.

size	V	J	D	CDR3	DNA
many	TRBV3-1	TRBJ1-1	TRBD1	CASSQGANTEAFF	TGTGCCAGCAGTCAGGGGGCGAACACTGAAGCTTTCTTT
many	TRBV28	TRBJ2-7	TRBD1	CATRGPGQGAYEQYF	TGTGCCACTAGGGGACCGGGACAGGGGGCCTACGAGCAGTACTTC
many	TRBV6-5	TRBJ1-2	NA	CASSWTENYGYTF	TGTGCCAGCAGTTGGACGGAGAACTATGGCTACACCTTC
many	TRBV10-3	TRBJ2-6	NA	CATRRGSSGANVLTF	TGTGCCACCCGCAGGGGAAGCTCTGGGGCCAACGTCCTGACTTTC
many	TRBV28	TRBJ2-7	TRBD2	CASTGGDYEQYF	TGTGCCAGCACTGGGGGGGACTACGAGCAGTACTTC
NA	TRBV29-1	TRBJ1-4	NA	CSVRGSINEKLFF	TGCAGCGTTAGGGGCAGCATTAATGAAAAACTGTTTTTT
many	TRBV25-1	TRBJ2-2	NA	CASSTTAGNTGELFF	TGTGCCAGCAGTACCACTGCTGGGAACACCGGGGAGCTGTTTTTT
NA	TRBV11-1	TRBJ2-5	NA	CASSSTRLMGIQETQYF	TGTGCCAGCAGCTCCACACGCTTGATGGGGATCCAAGAGACCCAGTACTTC
few	TRBV20-1	TRBJ2-7	NA	CSARRGTYEQYF	TGCAGTGCCCGCAGGGGTACCTACGAGCAGTACTTC
NA	TRBV6-5	TRBJ1-1	TRBD1	CASSWTGDSTEAFF	TGTGCCAGCAGTTGGACAGGGGATAGCACTGAAGCTTTCTTT
many	TRBV19	TRBJ2-7	NA	CASSINGRAYEQYF	TGTGCCAGTAGTATCAACGGGAGAGCCTACGAGCAGTACTTC
many	TRBV2	TRBJ2-7	TRBD1	CASTRQGNIPYEQYF	TGTGCCAGCACAAGACAGGGAAACATTCCCTACGAGCAGTACTTC
many	TRBV29-1	TRBJ2-7	TRBD2	CSVEEAGGSYEQYF	TGCAGCGTTGAAGAAGCGGGAGGCTCCTACGAGCAGTACTTC
many	TRBV12-3/TRBV12-4	TRBJ2-7	NA	CASSPAGGDEQYF	TGTGCCAGCAGCCCGGCAGGAGGTGACGAGCAGTACTTC
NA	TRBV11-1	TRBJ2-2	TRBD2	CASRPTSGRAGELFF	TGTGCCAGCAGGCCTACTAGCGGGAGGGCCGGGGAGCTGTTTTTT
NA	TRBV10-3	TRBJ1-2	NA	CAITADRDYGYTF	TGTGCCATCACTGCCGACAGAGACTATGGCTACACCTTC
NA	TRBV2	TRBJ1-5	TRBD1	CASSRGTGAGQPQHF	TGTGCCAGCAGTCGAGGGACAGGGGCTGGGCAGCCCCAGCATTTT
few	TRBV29-1	TRBJ2-2	NA	CSVGWTHTGELFF	TGCAGCGTTGGCTGGACGCACACCGGGGAGCTGTTTTTT
many	TRBV18	TRBJ1-2	NA	CASSPPYYGYTF	TGTGCCAGCTCACCACCGTACTATGGCTACACCTTC
NA	TRBV7-3	TRBJ2-5	NA	CASSSKKGVETQYF	TGTGCCAGCAGCTCGAAAAAGGGTGTGGAGACCCAGTACTTC
many	TRBV20-1	TRBJ1-5	TRBD1	CSAKTGGGQPQHF	TGCAGTGCCAAGACAGGGGGAGGTCAGCCCCAGCATTTT
NA	TRBV7-9	TRBJ2-7	NA	CASSSGGDGSYEQYF	TGTGCCAGCAGCTCGGGTGGGGACGGGAGTTACGAGCAGTACTTC
many	TRBV15	TRBJ2-7	NA	CATSRVKTGPYEQYF	TGTGCCACCAGCAGAGTTAAGACAGGCCCCTACGAGCAGTACTTC
NA	TRBV29-1	TRBJ1-1	NA	CSEGHPNTEAFF	TGCAGCGAGGGACATCCGAACACTGAAGCTTTCTTT
NA	TRBV12-3/TRBV12-4	TRBJ1-1	NA	CASSLVGGWNTEAFF	TGTGCCAGCAGTTTAGTAGGGGGGTGGAACACTGAAGCTTTCTTT
many	TRBV7-9	TRBJ1-1	NA	CASSRSTVPGTEAFF	TGTGCCAGCAGCCGCTCGACGGTACCGGGCACTGAAGCTTTCTTT
many	TRBV5-5	TRBJ1-2	NA	CASSPASFNYGYTF	TGTGCCAGCAGCCCCGCGTCCTTTAACTATGGCTACACCTTC
few	TRBV29-1	TRBJ2-7	TRBD1	CSVNSTGGYEQYF	TGCAGCGTAAACTCGACAGGGGGCTACGAGCAGTACTTC
many	TRBV19	TRBJ1-1	NA	CASKGQVMNTEAFF	TGTGCCAGTAAGGGCCAGGTCATGAACACTGAAGCTTTCTTT